This is a list of T cell receptor beta chains from one sample in a study of blood T cell repertoires in COVID-19. The assay was immunoSEQ multiplex PCR, and TCRdb's table has in-frame clones only and misses some. Among under 450,000 clones, approximately 80% were seen once, and the ten largest hold about 1%. Material for sequencing was peripheral blood. Receptors originate from a human donor with acute or convalescent COVID-19. The donor label of this sample is uncertain. The CDR3 runs from the conserved cysteine through the conserved F or W. Each record gives: clone size, V gene, J gene, D gene, CDR3 DNA, CDR3 protein. The D gene is left open where the match is weak. Clone size is shown for a subset of rows, as once, few, many or a class of expanded clone.

size: -
V: TRBV15
J: TRBJ1-3
D: -
DNA: TGTGCCACCAGCAGACCTGCGGCGCCGACTGGAAACACCATATATTTT
CDR3: CATSRPAAPTGNTIYF

size: -
V: TRBV28
J: TRBJ1-2
D: TRBD1
DNA: TGTGCCAGCAGTTTTCCCGGGACAGTACACTATGGCTACACCTTC
CDR3: CASSFPGTVHYGYTF

size: -
V: TRBV9
J: TRBJ1-1
D: TRBD1
DNA: TGTGCCAGCAGCGTAGTTGGAGGGGACAGGTCTGAGGCTTTCTTT
CDR3: CASSVVGGDRSEAFF

size: -
V: TRBV19
J: TRBJ1-2
D: TRBD1
DNA: TGTGCCAGCCTTGGGACAGTCCCTAACTATGGCTACACCTTC
CDR3: CASLGTVPNYGYTF

size: -
V: TRBV6-5
J: TRBJ1-2
D: -
DNA: TGTGCCAGCAGTCCTCGACGGGAGGTCGGTGATGGCTACACCTTC
CDR3: CASSPRREVGDGYTF

size: -
V: TRBV29-1
J: TRBJ2-7
D: -
DNA: TGCAGCGTTGAAGGAGACTCCTTAAACCTCTACGAGCAGTACTTC
CDR3: CSVEGDSLNLYEQYF

size: -
V: TRBV4-1
J: TRBJ2-1
D: TRBD2
DNA: TGCGCCAGCAGCCAAGGGGTTAGCGGGGGCCCCTACAATGAGCAGTTCTTC
CDR3: CASSQGVSGGPYNEQFF

size: -
V: TRBV5-6
J: TRBJ1-2
D: TRBD1
DNA: TGTGCCAGCAGCTCTCGCTCATTCCTCGGGACAGCTAATGGCTACACCTTC
CDR3: CASSSRSFLGTANGYTF

size: -
V: TRBV11-2
J: TRBJ2-3
D: -
DNA: TGTGCCAGCAGCTTCGATGGACTTGGCACAGATACGCAGTATTTT
CDR3: CASSFDGLGTDTQYF

size: -
V: TRBV6-1
J: TRBJ1-5
D: -
DNA: TGTGCCAGCAGTGAAGGGCAGGTAACCAATCAGCCCCAGCATTTT
CDR3: CASSEGQVTNQPQHF

size: -
V: TRBV5-8
J: TRBJ2-3
D: -
DNA: TGTGCCAGCAGCTTGGGACTAGAATTTGGCACAGATACGCAGTATTTT
CDR3: CASSLGLEFGTDTQYF

size: -
V: TRBV6-5
J: TRBJ1-3
D: -
DNA: TGTGCCAGCAGTTACGGAGGGTCAAACACCATATATTTT
CDR3: CASSYGGSNTIYF

size: -
V: TRBV5-1
J: TRBJ1-5
D: -
DNA: TGCGCCAGCAGCTTGGGGCAGAATCAGCCCCAGCATTTT
CDR3: CASSLGQNQPQHF

size: -
V: TRBV7-6
J: TRBJ1-3
D: -
DNA: TGTGCCAGCAGCTTAAAGGTTGCGGGACCGGCTGGAAACACCATATATTTT
CDR3: CASSLKVAGPAGNTIYF

size: -
V: TRBV7-2
J: TRBJ2-3
D: TRBD2
DNA: TGTGCCAGCAGCGTCTCCTTGGGCGGGGGGCATGATACGCAGTATTTT
CDR3: CASSVSLGGGHDTQYF

size: -
V: TRBV2
J: TRBJ1-4
D: -
DNA: TGTGCCAGCAGCTCAACAGGTCGCGTGCTATCCAAATATGAAAAACTGTTTTTT
CDR3: CASSSTGRVLSKYEKLFF

size: -
V: TRBV21-1
J: TRBJ2-1
D: -
DNA: TGTGCCAGCAGCAAAGCGCGACTGAGGAAACACAATGAGCAGTTCTTC
CDR3: CASSKARLRKHNEQFF

size: -
V: TRBV4-2
J: TRBJ1-1
D: -
DNA: TGTGCCAGCAGCCAAGCAGGTTATGAAGCTTTCTTT
CDR3: CASSQAGYEAFF

size: -
V: TRBV30
J: TRBJ1-1
D: -
DNA: TGTGCCTGGAGTTTCGCCTGGGGCAGTTTGAACACTGAAGCTTTCTTT
CDR3: CAWSFAWGSLNTEAFF

size: -
V: TRBV24-1
J: TRBJ2-7
D: TRBD2
DNA: TGTGCCACCAGTGAACCGCTAGCGGAGGGCGGAGAGCAGTACTTC
CDR3: CATSEPLAEGGEQYF

size: -
V: TRBV15
J: TRBJ1-1
D: -
DNA: TGTGCCACCAGCAGAGGGTCCGGGGGGCTAACTGAAGCTTTCTTT
CDR3: CATSRGSGGLTEAFF

size: -
V: TRBV18
J: TRBJ1-5
D: -
DNA: TGTGCCAGCTCACAACAAAAGCAGACCGGACAAAATCAGCCCCAGCATTTT
CDR3: CASSQQKQTGQNQPQHF

size: -
V: TRBV10-3
J: TRBJ1-5
D: TRBD1
DNA: TGTGCCATCAGTGGACAGGGAAGCAATCAGCCCCAGCATTTT
CDR3: CAISGQGSNQPQHF

size: -
V: TRBV27
J: TRBJ2-5
D: TRBD2
DNA: TGTGCCACCTCGGTGGGGACTAGCGGGGGGCCCTGGGAGACCCAGTACTTC
CDR3: CATSVGTSGGPWETQYF

size: -
V: TRBV5-5
J: TRBJ2-3
D: -
DNA: TGTGCCAGCAGCTTGGCCGGTTCAGATACGCAGTATTTT
CDR3: CASSLAGSDTQYF

size: -
V: TRBV2
J: TRBJ1-1
D: -
DNA: TGTGCCAGCAGTGGAGGCACTGAAGCTTTCTTT
CDR3: CASSGGTEAFF

size: -
V: TRBV2
J: TRBJ1-2
D: TRBD1
DNA: TGTGCCAGCGTTGGACAGGGGGCTATCTATGGCTACACCTTC
CDR3: CASVGQGAIYGYTF

size: once
V: TRBV5-1
J: TRBJ1-6
D: -
DNA: TGCGCCAGCAGCTTGGAGCAGGGCGGCATTTCACCCCTCCACTTT
CDR3: CASSLEQGGISPLHF

size: -
V: TRBV7-9
J: TRBJ1-1
D: -
DNA: TGTGCCAGCAGCTTGTGGGTAGGGAGCTACCCTTGGTCGTCGGGAGCTTTCTTT
CDR3: CASSLWVGSYPWSSGAFF

size: -
V: TRBV5-1
J: TRBJ2-1
D: -
DNA: TGCGCCAGCAGCTTACGAGCCCTCCTAAACTACAATGAGCAGTTCTTC
CDR3: CASSLRALLNYNEQFF

size: -
V: TRBV6-6
J: TRBJ1-1
D: -
DNA: TGTGCCAGCACTCCGGTGTCGAACACTGAAGCTTTCTTT
CDR3: CASTPVSNTEAFF

size: few
V: TRBV5-4
J: TRBJ1-2
D: -
DNA: TGTGCCGGCAGCTTGGCAGGGTATAACTATGGCTACACCTTC
CDR3: CAGSLAGYNYGYTF

size: few
V: TRBV25-1
J: TRBJ1-2
D: -
DNA: TGTGCCAGCAATCAGGGGCAGAGGGGCTACACCTTC
CDR3: CASNQGQRGYTF

size: once
V: TRBV6-5
J: TRBJ2-3
D: -
DNA: TGTGCCAGCAGTTACTCGCTCGGGGATTTCTCAGATACGCAGTATTTT
CDR3: CASSYSLGDFSDTQYF

size: -
V: TRBV19
J: TRBJ2-2
D: -
DNA: TGTGCCAGTAGGTCCAGGGGTGGTCGGGAGCTGTTTTTT
CDR3: CASRSRGGRELFF

size: -
V: TRBV2
J: TRBJ2-7
D: TRBD2
DNA: TGTGCCAGCAACAAACAAGCGGGAGGAGCCTACGAGCAGTACTTC
CDR3: CASNKQAGGAYEQYF

size: few
V: TRBV6-2/TRBV6-3
J: TRBJ1-2
D: TRBD1
DNA: TGTGCCAGCAGTTACGGACAGGGTTCTTTGCGGGGCTACACCTTC
CDR3: CASSYGQGSLRGYTF

size: -
V: TRBV29-1
J: TRBJ1-1
D: TRBD1
DNA: TGCAGCGCCTCGACAGGGGCGAGGTCCACTGAAGCTTTCTTT
CDR3: CSASTGARSTEAFF

size: -
V: TRBV27
J: TRBJ2-1
D: TRBD2
DNA: TGTGCCAGCATCGCCGGGACTAGCGGATACAATGAGCAGTTCTTC
CDR3: CASIAGTSGYNEQFF

size: -
V: TRBV30
J: TRBJ1-3
D: -
DNA: TGTGCCTGGAGCGCCGGGACTGGAAACACCATATATTTT
CDR3: CAWSAGTGNTIYF

size: -
V: TRBV7-8
J: TRBJ2-5
D: TRBD1
DNA: TGTGCTAGCAGCACCAGGACAGGGACCTTGGGGGAGACCCAGTACTTC
CDR3: CASSTRTGTLGETQYF

size: few
V: TRBV7-9
J: TRBJ2-7
D: TRBD2
DNA: TGTGCCAGCAGCTTAGGCGGGAGTGGTTCCTACGAGCAGTACTTC
CDR3: CASSLGGSGSYEQYF

size: -
V: TRBV7-9
J: TRBJ1-1
D: -
DNA: TGTGCCACGCTCCTAACAGGTCGGAACACTGAAGCTTTCTTT
CDR3: CATLLTGRNTEAFF

size: -
V: TRBV6-2/TRBV6-3
J: TRBJ1-5
D: TRBD1
DNA: TGTGCCAGCACCCCCGGCGCAGGGACAGGGGGCTTTTGGGACAATCAGCCCCAGCATTTT
CDR3: CASTPGAGTGGFWDNQPQHF

size: -
V: TRBV19
J: TRBJ1-3
D: -
DNA: TGTGCCAGTAAACCCACTGAGTCTGGAAACACCATATATTTT
CDR3: CASKPTESGNTIYF

size: -
V: TRBV18
J: TRBJ1-2
D: -
DNA: TGTGCCAGCTCACCCACAAAGGAGGGCGGCGGCTACACCTTC
CDR3: CASSPTKEGGGYTF

size: -
V: TRBV27
J: TRBJ2-1
D: -
DNA: TGTGCCAGCACCCCTCGCCCCGTGACAGGCCGTTCCTACAATGAGCAGTTCTTC
CDR3: CASTPRPVTGRSYNEQFF

size: few
V: TRBV9
J: TRBJ1-1
D: -
DNA: TGTGCCAGCAGCGGACTACTCAGGGGTGCCGCTTTCTTT
CDR3: CASSGLLRGAAFF

size: once
V: TRBV10-1
J: TRBJ2-2
D: TRBD2
DNA: TGCGCCAGCAGTGACGGCGCGGGACTAGCGGGAGTAACGACCGGGGAGCTGTTTTTT
CDR3: CASSDGAGLAGVTTGELFF

size: -
V: TRBV5-1
J: TRBJ1-5
D: TRBD1
DNA: TGCGCCAGCAGCTTGGGGCCGGGACAGGGAAACGGATTTAGGCCCCAGCATTTT
CDR3: CASSLGPGQGNGFRPQHF

size: -
V: TRBV24-1
J: TRBJ2-1
D: TRBD2
DNA: TGTGCCACCAGTGATTTGGCGGGAGGGCCGAATGAGCAGTTCTTC
CDR3: CATSDLAGGPNEQFF

size: -
V: TRBV5-4
J: TRBJ2-6
D: -
DNA: TGTGCCAGCAGCAAACAGGGCTCTGGGGCCAACGTCCTGACTTTC
CDR3: CASSKQGSGANVLTF

size: -
V: TRBV28
J: TRBJ1-5
D: -
DNA: TGTGCCAGCAGTTCGGGACACCGTCTTCGGACCCAGCATTTT
CDR3: CASSSGHRLRTQHF

size: -
V: TRBV29-1
J: TRBJ1-1
D: -
DNA: TGCAGCGTTAAGAGCACTGAAGCTTTCTTT
CDR3: CSVKSTEAFF

size: -
V: TRBV19
J: TRBJ2-7
D: -
DNA: TGTGCCAGTAGTAATAAACAGGGCCCATCCTACGAGCAGTACTTC
CDR3: CASSNKQGPSYEQYF

size: -
V: TRBV5-1
J: TRBJ2-3
D: TRBD2
DNA: TGCGCCAGCAGACGAGCGGGGCGCACAGATACGCAGTATTTT
CDR3: CASRRAGRTDTQYF

size: -
V: TRBV2
J: TRBJ1-3
D: -
DNA: TGTGCCAGCGGACAGAGCGGAAACACCATATATTTT
CDR3: CASGQSGNTIYF

size: -
V: TRBV5-1
J: TRBJ2-5
D: -
DNA: TGCGCCAGCAGCTTGGCCGGGAGCCCGGGGACCCAGTACTTC
CDR3: CASSLAGSPGTQYF

size: -
V: TRBV6-5
J: TRBJ2-1
D: TRBD1
DNA: TGTGCCAGCAGACGAGGACAGGGCGCGAATGAGCAGTTCTTC
CDR3: CASRRGQGANEQFF

size: many
V: TRBV12-3/TRBV12-4
J: TRBJ1-4
D: -
DNA: TGTGCCAGCAGTTTACAGGACTTCGGAAAACTGTTTTTT
CDR3: CASSLQDFGKLFF